This TCR beta chain was obtained from a study of blood T cell repertoires in COVID-19. With 1 base removed from V and 5 bases from J, the gap between germline ends came to 12 bases. The CDR3 runs to 15 residues. Germline assignment: CDR1 SGHTA and CDR2 FQGTGA. This table comes from immunoSEQ multiplex PCR, and its TCRdb copy is limited to in-frame clones, with some not included. The profile shows over 400,000 clones, 80% to 90% of them singletons. The sample comprised peripheral blood. The chain links TRBV7-3 to TRBJ2-1; D uncertain. The TCR sequence derives from a human donor in a cohort sampled during active COVID-19. The DNA of the CDR3 is TGTGCCAGCAGCTTAAGTGGGCAGACACACAATGAGCAGTTCTTC. Its protein is CASSLSGQTHNEQFF.